The 16 T cell receptor beta chains in this list originate from one sample, sequenced in a study of cytomegalovirus exposure and HLA in healthy donors. The PCR made use of 60 Vbeta and 13 Jbeta primers. Libraries were prepared by immunoSEQ multiplex PCR; TCRdb keeps only in-frame clonotypes and omits some of them. Of around 100,000 clones in the sample, 70% to 85% were seen once. The sequenced sample consisted of PBMCs. These receptor sequences come from a man aged 18 to 29 in good health and CMV-seronegative.

This chain joins TRBV6-4 and TRBJ2-3; 11 bases align to TRBD2. The CDR3 is 15 amino acids. CDR1 and CDR2 from the germline V gene are MRHNA and SNTAGT. Trimming removed 6 bases from V and 2 bases from J; junction bases left unmatched: 4. CDR3 sequence: CASRETSGVTDTQYF. CDR3 in DNA: TGTGCCAGCAGGGAGACTAGCGGGGTCACAGATACGCAGTATTTT.

Only one count was recorded for this clone. This chain uses TRBV9 with TRBJ2-6; the match to TRBD1 covers 8 bases. Germline trimming cut 2 bases from V and 4 bases from J; bases unmatched to any gene: 11. CDR1 and CDR2 (germline): SGDLS, YYNGEE. CDR3 length: 18 residues. The CDR3 bases are TGTGCCAGCAGCGTTCGAGGGACAGGCCAAACCGGGGCCAACGTCCTGACTTTC. It translates to CASSVRGTGQTGANVLTF.

In its sample, this clone was seen once. The V call is TRBV7-2, the J call TRBJ2-5; 13 bases map to TRBD2. The CDR3 covers 19 residues. Germline values: CDR1 SGHTA, CDR2 FQGNSA. The J segment lost 4 bases and the V segment lost 4 bases, leaving 15 bases of the junction unmatched. CDR3 loop: CASSSPPGRLAGGRETQYF. CDR3 coding DNA: TGTGCCAGCAGCTCCCCTCCGGGGCGACTAGCGGGAGGACGAGAGACCCAGTACTTC.

The genes are TRBV29-1 and TRBJ2-7, with D perhaps TRBD2 (6 bases). This CDR3 spans 13 amino acids. Germline V lookup: CDR1 SQVTM, CDR2 ANQGSEA. V lost 6 bases and J 1 base, leaving 13 bases between the germline ends. DNA for the CDR3: TGCAGCGTAGAGACTAGATATTCCTACGAGCAGTACTTC. Translation gives CSVETRYSYEQYF.

The gene calls are TRBV28 and TRBJ1-2; 7 bases map to TRBD1. V dropped 4 bases and J dropped 5; count of bases not matched to a gene: 10. Germline loops: CDR1 MDHEN, CDR2 SYDVKM. The CDR3 has 15 amino acids. The CDR3 loop reads CASSSPLGQTYGYTF. CDR3 in DNA: TGTGCCAGCAGTTCGCCGCTGGGACAGACTTATGGCTACACCTTC.

A few counts support this clone. The rearrangement uses TRBV6-4 and TRBJ2-2; 7 bases match TRBD2. The CDR3 covers 17 residues. The germline V gene encodes CDR1 MRHNA and CDR2 SNTAGT. V was pared by 0 bases and J by 4 bases, with 8 bases of the junction left unmatched. CDR3 nucleotide sequence: TGTGCCAGCAGTGACTCGTTGGAGGGAGGGCTCACCGGGGAGCTGTTTTTT. It encodes CASSDSLEGGLTGELFF.

This clone has just a few counts. The chain has TRBV6-5 and TRBJ2-2, with 7 bases matching TRBD1. CDR3 length: 15 residues. Germline values: CDR1 MNHEY, CDR2 SVGAGI. V trimming: 7 bases; J trimming: 1 base; junction bases outside the gene matches: 6. The CDR3 is CASTRQGRNTGELFF. The DNA of the CDR3 is TGTGCCAGCACCCGACAGGGACGGAACACCGGGGAGCTGTTTTTT.

The chain uses TRBV7-9 and TRBJ2-7; 7 positions match TRBD1. The ends lost 6 bases at V and 3 bases at J; junction bases unmatched: 8. The germline V gene encodes CDR1 SEHNR and CDR2 FQNEAQ (reference sequence). The CDR3 covers 14 residues. The CDR3 here is CASRGTEMSYEQYF. CDR3 DNA: TGTGCCAGCAGGGGGACAGAAATGAGCTACGAGCAGTACTTC.

V and J are TRBV6-1 and TRBJ1-2, with D possibly TRBD1 on 6 matching bases. Trimming removed 3 bases from V and 8 bases from J, with 16 bases in between. Germline V gene lookup returns CDR1 MNHNS and CDR2 SASEGT. The CDR3 covers 14 residues. The CDR3 loop is CASSENGGRAGYTF. CDR3 nucleotide sequence: TGTGCCAGCAGTGAGAATGGGGGCAGAGCCGGCTACACCTTC.

This chain uses TRBV2 with TRBJ2-1, with 11 bases lining up with TRBD2. The germline V gene has CDR1 SNHLY and CDR2 FYNNEI. V shed 3 bases and J 8 bases; nucleotides not matched to a gene: 3. This CDR3 has 14 residues. The chain's CDR3 is CASSDSGRVDEQFF. The CDR3, as DNA: TGTGCCAGCAGTGATAGCGGGAGGGTCGATGAGCAGTTCTTC. Based on the CDR3 plus reference TRBV2 and TRBJ2-1, the full variable domain is EPEVTQTPSHQVTQMGQEVILRCVPISNHLYFYWYRQILGQKVEFLVSFYNNEISEKSEIFDDQFSVERPDGSNFTLKIRSTKLEDSAMYFCASSDSGRVDEQFFGPGTRLTVL.

J is TRBJ2-7 and V is TRBV19; TRBD2 aligns across 11 bases. Germline CDR1 LNHDA, CDR2 SQIVND (reference sequence). The CDR3 is made up of 17 amino acids. The ends lost 4 bases at V and 4 bases at J; junction bases unmatched: 12. The DNA for the CDR3 is TGTGCCAGTAGTAAAAGGACTCTAGCGGGAGGAATTTACGAGCAGTACTTC. This translates into CASSKRTLAGGIYEQYF.

The gene calls are TRBV5-1 and TRBJ2-1, with D possibly TRBD2 on 6 matching bases. This CDR3 spans 14 amino acids. V was shortened by 7 bases and J by 8 bases, with 19 bases between the two germline ends. CDR1 is SGHRS, CDR2 YFSETQ, per germline. Here the CDR3 DNA reads TGCGCCAGCTGGGGGACTTCCCACCTCGATGAGCAGTTCTTC. Amino acid sequence: CASWGTSHLDEQFF.

The gene calls are TRBV5-1 and TRBJ2-1; perhaps TRBD1 as D (5 bases). Germline V gives CDR1 SGHRS, CDR2 YFSETQ. The CDR3 runs to 18 residues. Trimming stripped 0 bases from V and 5 bases from J, with 21 bases between. This CDR3 reads CASSLGQGASRQNNEQFF. The CDR3 nucleotides are TGCGCCAGCAGCTTGGGCCAGGGCGCCTCGAGGCAAAACAATGAGCAGTTCTTC.

The chain couples TRBV6-1 to TRBJ1-5, with a possible D match to TRBD1 (5 bases). Per the germline V gene, CDR1 is MNHNS and CDR2 is SASEGT. The CDR3 consists of 13 residues. V shed 4 bases and J shed 7 bases, with 11 bases lying between them. CDR3: CASSGQGRQPQHF. Written as DNA, the CDR3 is TGTGCCAGCAGTGGCCAGGGCAGGCAGCCCCAGCATTTT.

The chain links TRBV27 to TRBJ1-5; 8 bases match TRBD1. V lost 3 bases to trimming and J lost 2 bases; unmatched junction nucleotides: 12. Germline V gene lookup returns CDR1 MNHEY and CDR2 SMNVEV (reference sequence). The CDR3 is 18 amino acids. The CDR3 is CASSFAAWTGRGNQPQHF. The DNA of the CDR3 is TGTGCCAGCAGTTTCGCCGCATGGACAGGGCGAGGCAATCAGCCCCAGCATTTT.

The gene calls are TRBV5-4 and TRBJ2-1; TRBD2 is a possible D gene (6 bases). Trimming stripped 2 bases from V and 8 bases from J, with 8 bases between. In germline, CDR1 is SGHNT, CDR2 YYREEE (reference sequence). The CDR3 totals 12 residues. This CDR3 is CASSFWGDEQFF. CDR3 DNA sequence: TGTGCCAGCAGCTTTTGGGGGGATGAGCAGTTCTTC.